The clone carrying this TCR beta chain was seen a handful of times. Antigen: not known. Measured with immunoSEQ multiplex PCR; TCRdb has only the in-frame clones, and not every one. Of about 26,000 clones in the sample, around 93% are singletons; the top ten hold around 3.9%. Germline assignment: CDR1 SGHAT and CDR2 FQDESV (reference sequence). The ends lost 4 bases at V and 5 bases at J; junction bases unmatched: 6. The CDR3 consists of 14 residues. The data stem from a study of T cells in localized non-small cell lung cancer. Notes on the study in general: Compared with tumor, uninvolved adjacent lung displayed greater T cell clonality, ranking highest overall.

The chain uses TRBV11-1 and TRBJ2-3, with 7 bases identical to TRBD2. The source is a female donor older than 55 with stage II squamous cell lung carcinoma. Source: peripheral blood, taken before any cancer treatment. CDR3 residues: CASSSTSREDTQYF. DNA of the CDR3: TGTGCCAGCAGCTCGACTAGCCGTGAAGATACGCAGTATTTT.